This TCR beta chain was captured by sequencing in a study of yellow fever vaccine responses in identical twins (dated by TCRdb to the late 2010s). Context from the whole study: The study precisely tracked vaccine-responding T cell clones in identical twins.

The CDR3 numbers 12 residues from cysteine through phenylalanine. Only the CDR3 part of the read is kept: 36 bases, read in frame from the first base. At the junction V is shortened by 4 bases and J by 1 base, with 2 bases in between. From a lookup of the germline V gene, CDR1 and CDR2 are SQVTM and ANQGSEA. The library came from RT-PCR. Sequencer: Illumina HiSeq 2500. TCRdb reprocessing: public reads trimmed at Q25 with fastp, clones called with MiXCR, in-frame beta chains kept. CDR3 protein duplicates are merged, each entry listing the most common genes and DNA. For this sample there are around 17,000 distinct CDR3 sequences; 82% appear just once. The ten largest clonotypes hold about 1.8% of the sample. In the case of this clonotype: The antigen it binds to is not known. No much larger clonotype is one base removed from it; base qualities were not supplied.

Overall study results and their limits: The T cell response to vaccination in identical twins was reported by the authors to appear partly convergent and partly personalized.

This TCR was recovered from a woman in her late teens or twenties who received the yellow fever vaccine. Donor details come from another sample of the same person, matched by shared clones. The chain uses TRBV29-1 and TRBJ2-6; the D gene assignment is ambiguous. Sample: T cells from blood (PBMCs), unsorted or a sorted subset (not recorded which), taken before or after yellow fever vaccination (not recorded which). The sequenced DNA: TGCAGCGTTGTTTCTGGGGCCAACGTCCTGACTTTC. Its amino acids are CSVVSGANVLTF.